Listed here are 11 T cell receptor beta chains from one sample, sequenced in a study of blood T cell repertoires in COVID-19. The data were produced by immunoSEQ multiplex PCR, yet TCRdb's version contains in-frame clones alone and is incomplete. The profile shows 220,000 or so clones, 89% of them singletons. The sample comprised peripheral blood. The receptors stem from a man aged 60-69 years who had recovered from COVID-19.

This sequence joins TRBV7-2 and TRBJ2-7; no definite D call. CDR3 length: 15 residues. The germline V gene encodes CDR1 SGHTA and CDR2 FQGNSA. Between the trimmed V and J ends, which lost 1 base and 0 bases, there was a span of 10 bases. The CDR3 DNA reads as TGTGCCAGCAGCTTAGGACGCCGGAGCTCCTACGAGCAGTACTTC. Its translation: CASSLGRRSSYEQYF.

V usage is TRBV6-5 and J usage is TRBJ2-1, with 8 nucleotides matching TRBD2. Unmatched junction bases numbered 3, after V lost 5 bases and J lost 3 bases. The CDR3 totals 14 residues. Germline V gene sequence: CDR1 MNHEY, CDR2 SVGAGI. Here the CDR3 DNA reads TGTGCCAGCAGTAGGCGGGGGGACTACAATGAGCAGTTCTTC. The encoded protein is CASSRRGDYNEQFF.

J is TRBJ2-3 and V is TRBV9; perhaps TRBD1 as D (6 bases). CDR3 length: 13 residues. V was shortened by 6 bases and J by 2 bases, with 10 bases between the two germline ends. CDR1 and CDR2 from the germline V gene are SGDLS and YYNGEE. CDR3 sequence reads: CASNRVPTDTQYF. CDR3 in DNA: TGTGCCAGCAACAGGGTCCCCACAGATACGCAGTATTTT.

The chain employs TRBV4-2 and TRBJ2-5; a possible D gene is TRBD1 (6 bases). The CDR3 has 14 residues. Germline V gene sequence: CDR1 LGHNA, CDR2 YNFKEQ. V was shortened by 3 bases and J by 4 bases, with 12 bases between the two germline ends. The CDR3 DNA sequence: TGTGCCAGCAGCCAGAGCAGGGGAAGAGAGACCCAGTACTTC. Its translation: CASSQSRGRETQYF.

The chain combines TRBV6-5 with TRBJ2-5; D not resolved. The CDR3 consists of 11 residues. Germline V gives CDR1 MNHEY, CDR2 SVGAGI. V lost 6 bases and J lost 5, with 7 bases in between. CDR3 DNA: TGTGCCAGCAGGAGGCCGGAGACCCAGTACTTC. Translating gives CASRRPETQYF.

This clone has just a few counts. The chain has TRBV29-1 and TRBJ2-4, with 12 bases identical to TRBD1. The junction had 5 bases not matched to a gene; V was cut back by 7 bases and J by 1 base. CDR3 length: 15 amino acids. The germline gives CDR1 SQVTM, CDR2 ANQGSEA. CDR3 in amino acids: CSAGTGGTAKNIQYF. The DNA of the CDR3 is TGCAGCGCCGGGACAGGGGGCACTGCCAAAAACATTCAGTACTTC.

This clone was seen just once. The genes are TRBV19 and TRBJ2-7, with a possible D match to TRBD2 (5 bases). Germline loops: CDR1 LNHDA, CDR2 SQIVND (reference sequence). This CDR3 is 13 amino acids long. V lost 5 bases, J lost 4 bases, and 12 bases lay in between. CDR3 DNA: TGTGCCAGTAGTCCCCCGGGGAAGTACGAGCAGTACTTC. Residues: CASSPPGKYEQYF.

The CDR3 region has the DNA TGTGCCAGTAGTATAAACGACAGGGCAGGAGGCTACACCTTC. It encodes CASSINDRAGGYTF. The chain couples TRBV19 to TRBJ1-2, with 7 bases fitting TRBD1. The CDR3 has 14 amino acids. The trim removed 2 bases at V and 8 bases at J, leaving 8 bases unmatched. Germline V lookup: CDR1 LNHDA, CDR2 SQIVND (reference sequence).

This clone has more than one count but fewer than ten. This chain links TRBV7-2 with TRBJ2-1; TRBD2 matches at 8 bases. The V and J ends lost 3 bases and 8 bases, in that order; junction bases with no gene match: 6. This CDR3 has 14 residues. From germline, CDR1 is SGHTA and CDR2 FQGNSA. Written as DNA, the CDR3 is TGTGCCAGCAGCTTGGATAGCGGGATCGATGAGCAGTTCTTC. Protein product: CASSLDSGIDEQFF.

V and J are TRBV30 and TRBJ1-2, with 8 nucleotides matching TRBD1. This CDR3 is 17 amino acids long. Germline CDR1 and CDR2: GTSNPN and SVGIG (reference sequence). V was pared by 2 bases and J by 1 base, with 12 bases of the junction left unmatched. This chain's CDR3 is CAWSPDRGPSFNYGYTF. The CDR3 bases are TGTGCCTGGAGTCCTGACAGGGGCCCTTCTTTTAACTATGGCTACACCTTC.

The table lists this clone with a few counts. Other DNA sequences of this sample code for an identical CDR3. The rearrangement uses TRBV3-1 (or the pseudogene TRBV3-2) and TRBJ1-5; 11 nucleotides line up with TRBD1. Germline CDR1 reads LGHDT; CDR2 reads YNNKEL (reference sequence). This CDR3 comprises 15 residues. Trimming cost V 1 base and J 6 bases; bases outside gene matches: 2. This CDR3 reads CASSQGTGGFQPQHF. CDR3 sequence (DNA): TGTGCCAGCAGCCAAGGGACAGGGGGCTTTCAGCCCCAGCATTTT.